This is a list of T cell receptor beta chains from one sample in a study of OX40 agonist ivuxolimab in advanced cancers. Only in-frame clones appear in the TCRdb table, and some are missing; sequencing was by immunoSEQ multiplex PCR. The profile shows approximately 64,000 clones, 88% of them singletons. Sample: CD4+ or CD8+ T cells sorted from blood, taken in a trial of the OX40 agonist ivuxolimab. Receptors originate from an adult with an advanced solid tumor such as melanoma, head and neck, liver or kidney cancer. The CDR3 runs from the conserved cysteine through the conserved F or W. A D gene is named only where the DNA matches it firmly. The size entry is marked missing in some rows and otherwise reads once, few, many or a size class.

clone_size j_call v_call d_call cdr3_aa cdr3_nt
few TRBJ1-2 TRBV5-1 NA CASSRDRAYGYTF TGCGCCAGCAGTCGGGACCGAGCCTATGGCTACACCTTC
NA TRBJ2-7 TRBV6-5 NA CASSPLYEQYF TGTGCCAGCAGTCCTTTGTACGAGCAGTACTTC
NA TRBJ2-2 TRBV27 TRBD2 CATGGTSGGNTGELFF TGTGCCACCGGAGGGACTAGCGGGGGAAACACCGGGGAGCTGTTTTTT
NA TRBJ1-1 TRBV19 NA CASSIRQRVGENTEAFF TGTGCCAGTAGTATCCGACAGCGAGTGGGAGAGAACACTGAAGCTTTCTTT
NA TRBJ2-3 TRBV5-1 NA CASSWDLTDTQYF TGCGCCAGCAGCTGGGACCTCACAGATACGCAGTATTTT
NA TRBJ2-7 TRBV19 NA CASSRGWDPAYEQYF TGTGCCAGTAGTAGGGGGTGGGACCCGGCCTACGAGCAGTACTTC
NA TRBJ1-5 TRBV10-1 NA CASSRGWQGPSNQPQHF TGCGCCAGCAGTAGGGGATGGCAGGGACCTAGCAATCAGCCCCAGCATTTT
NA TRBJ2-7 TRBV29-1 TRBD2 CSVEDPASGSYEQYF TGCAGCGTTGAAGATCCGGCTAGCGGGAGCTACGAGCAGTACTTC
NA TRBJ2-5 TRBV6-6 NA CASRGAQGGGETQYF TGTGCCAGCAGAGGAGCACAGGGGGGGGGAGAGACCCAGTACTTC
NA TRBJ2-3 TRBV7-9 TRBD2 CASSLADRTDTQYF TGTGCCAGCAGCCTAGCGGACCGCACAGATACGCAGTATTTT
NA TRBJ1-1 TRBV20-1 TRBD1 CSARGGESAFF TGCAGTGCCAGGGGGGGCGAATCCGCTTTCTTT
NA TRBJ2-5 TRBV6-1 TRBD2 CASSETGLAGGETQYF TGTGCCAGCAGTGAAACAGGACTAGCGGGAGGAGAGACCCAGTACTTC
NA TRBJ1-4 TRBV5-1 NA CASSLGYGANEKLFF TGCGCCAGCAGCTTGGGGTATGGAGCTAATGAAAAACTGTTTTTT
NA TRBJ2-7 TRBV10-3 NA CAISETGTLQYF TGTGCCATCAGTGAGACCGGGACTTTGCAGTACTTC
NA TRBJ1-6 TRBV6-5 NA CASSYSSYNSPLHF TGTGCCAGCAGTTACAGCTCCTATAATTCACCCCTCCACTTT
NA TRBJ2-7 TRBV28 NA CASSSMTANTYEQYF TGTGCCAGCAGTTCCATGACGGCCAATACCTACGAGCAGTACTTC
NA TRBJ2-7 TRBV5-4 TRBD1 CASSLGGVAGQGTYEQYF TGTGCCAGCAGCTTGGGAGGGGTCGCGGGACAGGGGACGTACGAGCAGTACTTC
NA TRBJ1-4 TRBV30 NA CAWASGTSNEKLFF TGTGCCTGGGCGTCCGGGACATCGAATGAAAAACTGTTTTTT
few TRBJ2-5 TRBV5-1 NA CASSRQMYQETQYF TGCGCCAGCAGCCGACAGATGTACCAAGAGACCCAGTACTTC
NA TRBJ1-1 TRBV5-1 TRBD1 CASSADRVNTEAFF TGCGCCAGCAGCGCCGACAGGGTGAACACTGAAGCTTTCTTT
NA TRBJ1-2 TRBV11-2 TRBD1 CASSSIDRVGYTF TGTGCCAGCAGCTCGATAGACAGGGTCGGCTACACCTTC
NA TRBJ2-5 TRBV28 NA CASFPTQSYQETQYF TGTGCCAGCTTCCCGACACAGTCCTATCAAGAGACCCAGTACTTC
NA TRBJ2-3 TRBV6-6 TRBD1 CASSSSDRESTDTQYF TGTGCCAGCAGTTCCTCGGACAGGGAATCAACAGATACGCAGTATTTT
NA TRBJ1-5 TRBV19 TRBD1 CASSIEGGTASNQPQHF TGTGCCAGTAGTATAGAGGGGGGGACAGCTAGCAATCAGCCCCAGCATTTT
NA TRBJ2-5 TRBV2 NA CASRQLETQYF TGTGCCAGCAGACAACTAGAGACCCAGTACTTC
NA TRBJ2-3 TRBV2 NA CASSIAGPDTQYF TGTGCCAGCAGTATCGCAGGGCCGGATACGCAGTATTTT
NA TRBJ1-1 TRBV6-5 NA CASSRDGGLSEAFF TGTGCCAGCAGCCGGGACGGAGGACTATCTGAAGCTTTCTTT
NA TRBJ2-1 TRBV18 NA CASSPEEHGEQFF TGTGCCAGCTCACCGGAAGAGCACGGTGAGCAGTTCTTC
NA TRBJ2-2 TRBV6-6 NA CASSYSRGTGELFF TGTGCCAGCAGTTACTCAAGGGGTACCGGGGAGCTGTTTTTT
NA TRBJ2-2 TRBV13 NA CASSFQTGRGELFF TGTGCCAGCAGCTTTCAAACAGGGCGCGGGGAGCTGTTTTTT
NA TRBJ1-1 TRBV5-1 TRBD1 CASSQRTGSVTEAFF TGCGCCAGCAGCCAGCGGACAGGGTCGGTCACTGAAGCTTTCTTT
once TRBJ1-1 TRBV18 NA CASSPPGGNTEAFF TGTGCCAGCTCACCACCGGGAGGGAACACTGAAGCTTTCTTT
NA TRBJ2-3 TRBV2 TRBD2 CASSASGTGGDTQYF TGTGCCAGCAGTGCTAGCGGGACCGGGGGAGATACGCAGTATTTT
NA TRBJ1-2 TRBV9 NA CASSLQGTAGDNYGYTF TGTGCCAGCAGCCTTCAAGGGACGGCAGGAGATAACTATGGCTACACCTTC
NA TRBJ1-2 TRBV20-1 NA CSARSRTGYTF TGCAGTGCTAGATCCAGGACTGGCTACACCTTC
NA TRBJ1-2 TRBV28 NA CASSLGGLSQYGYTF TGTGCCAGCAGTTTGGGGGGACTCAGCCAATATGGCTACACCTTC
NA TRBJ2-5 TRBV10-2 TRBD2 CASSGKGGSGETQYF TGCGCCAGCAGTGGGAAGGGCGGGAGTGGAGAGACCCAGTACTTC
NA TRBJ1-5 TRBV27 TRBD1 CASSLSTGVNQPQHF TGTGCCAGCAGTTTATCGACAGGGGTTAATCAGCCCCAGCATTTT
NA TRBJ2-7 TRBV28 TRBD1 CASSLYVGRGTYEQYF TGTGCCAGCAGTTTATACGTGGGCAGGGGGACCTACGAGCAGTACTTC
NA TRBJ2-7 TRBV28 TRBD1 CASSLFIGIDRATGYEQYF TGTGCCAGCAGTTTATTTATCGGGATAGACAGGGCCACAGGATACGAGCAGTACTTC
NA TRBJ2-5 TRBV7-9 TRBD1 CASSSTGTGKVWETQYF TGTGCCAGCAGCTCGACCGGGACAGGGAAAGTTTGGGAGACCCAGTACTTC
NA TRBJ2-7 TRBV6-6 TRBD1 CASSQPHRGIYEQYF TGTGCCAGCAGTCAACCCCACAGGGGGATTTACGAGCAGTACTTC
NA TRBJ2-1 TRBV6-1 NA CASSEFRWQLNEQFF TGTGCCAGCAGTGAATTTCGTTGGCAGCTCAATGAGCAGTTCTTC
NA TRBJ2-3 TRBV5-1 NA CASSFGHNTDTQYF TGCGCCAGCAGCTTTGGACACAACACAGATACGCAGTATTTT
NA TRBJ1-2 TRBV7-9 TRBD1 CASSLPGQGSLTNGYTF TGTGCCAGCAGCTTACCGGGACAGGGGTCCCTTACAAATGGCTACACCTTC
NA TRBJ2-1 TRBV11-3 NA CASSLDGRRDNEQFF TGTGCCAGCAGCTTAGATGGCAGGAGAGACAATGAGCAGTTCTTC
once TRBJ2-3 TRBV10-2 TRBD1 CASSPGTGVDTQYF TGCGCCAGCAGCCCCGGGACAGGGGTTGATACGCAGTATTTT
NA TRBJ2-2 TRBV5-6 NA CASSLDVEHRGAVF TGTGCCAGCAGCTTGGACGTGGAGCACCGGGGAGCTGTTTTT
few TRBJ2-2 TRBV2 NA CASRPDSHNTGELFF TGTGCCAGCAGGCCCGACAGTCATAACACCGGGGAGCTGTTTTTT
NA TRBJ1-2 TRBV4-1 NA CASSHPQGGSYGYTF TGCGCCAGCAGCCACCCACAGGGCGGCAGCTATGGCTACACCTTC
medium-sized TRBJ1-2 TRBV4-1 TRBD1 CASSQLTGAGYGYTF TGCGCCAGCAGCCAGTTGACAGGGGCAGGCTATGGCTACACCTTC
NA TRBJ1-1 TRBV5-4 TRBD1 CASSLDRGSAFF TGTGCCAGCAGCTTGGACAGGGGATCAGCTTTCTTT
NA TRBJ2-3 TRBV2 NA CASRRRTRTEADTQYF TGTGCCAGCAGACGACGTACTAGGACGGAGGCAGATACGCAGTATTTT
NA TRBJ2-7 TRBV10-3 NA CAISRGARESYEQYF TGTGCCATCAGCAGGGGCGCGCGGGAATCCTACGAGCAGTACTTC
NA TRBJ2-7 TRBV6-1 NA CASREQGLLPHEQYF TGTGCCAGCAGGGAACAAGGACTCCTGCCCCACGAGCAGTACTTC